The 5 T cell receptor beta chains below were found in one sample sequenced in a study of beta chain features in type 1 diabetes. Reverse transcribing all isolated RNA meant expressed TCRB transcripts were sequenced. Here immunoSEQ multiplex PCR was the method, and the copy in TCRdb shows in-frame clones only, minus some. The sample gives about 330,000 clones, approximately 10% of which show up once; under 0.02% is in the top ten. What was sequenced was naive CD4+ T cells from blood. The source is a woman in her thirties in good health.

The rearrangement uses TRBV5-1 and TRBJ2-7; a possible D gene is TRBD1 (7 bases). The germline V and J ends were trimmed by 1 base and 3 bases, with 14 bases remaining between them. The length of the CDR3 is 15 residues. Per the germline V gene, CDR1 is SGHRS and CDR2 is YFSETQ. CDR3 amino acids: CASSLTGDRFYEQYF. The DNA of the CDR3 is TGCGCCAGCAGCTTGACGGGGGACAGATTCTACGAGCAGTACTTC. Using reference TRBV5-1 and TRBJ2-7 for the parts outside the CDR3, the full variable domain is KAGVTQTPRYLIKTRGQQVTLSCSPISGHRSVSWYQQTPGQGLQFLFEYFSETQRNKGNFPGRFSGRQFSNSRSEMNVSTLELGDSALYLCASSLTGDRFYEQYFGPGTRLTVT.

This rearrangement joins TRBV28 to TRBJ2-3; TRBD2 is a possible D gene (5 bases). V dropped 3 bases and J dropped 7 bases, with 20 bases sitting between them. The CDR3 consists of 16 residues. Germline V CDR1 and CDR2: MDHEN, SYDVKM. The DNA of the CDR3 is TGTGCCAGCAGTTTTGGCCAGGCCAGAGGGCTCAATACGCAGTATTTT. Its translation: CASSFGQARGLNTQYF.

V is TRBV7-2 and J is TRBJ2-3, with 7 nucleotides matching TRBD1. Per the germline V gene, CDR1 is SGHTA and CDR2 is FQGNSA. V dropped 7 bases and J dropped 2; count of bases not matched to a gene: 12. This CDR3 has 16 residues. CDR3 bases: TGTGCCAGCACCTCAAACAGGGGAAGGGTCACAGATACGCAGTATTTT. This gives the protein CASTSNRGRVTDTQYF. Full variable domain (outside the CDR3, taken from reference TRBV7-2 and TRBJ2-3): GAGVSQSPSNKVTEKGKDVELRCDPISGHTALYWYRQSLGQGLEFLIYFQGNSAPDKSGLPSDRFSAERTGGSVSTLTIQRTQQEDSAVYLCASTSNRGRVTDTQYFGPGTRLTVL.

This clone was counted between two and nine times. This same CDR3 is encoded by further DNA sequences in the sample. The chain couples TRBV7-9 to TRBJ2-3; 7 positions agree with TRBD2. Trimming at V came to 3 bases and at J to 5 bases, leaving 2 bases not matched to a gene. The CDR3 length is 13 residues. Germline assignment: CDR1 SEHNR and CDR2 FQNEAQ (reference sequence). CDR3 in amino acids: CASSLGLLDTQYF. The CDR3 DNA follows: TGTGCCAGCAGCTTGGGACTACTAGATACGCAGTATTTT.

The V and J genes are TRBV5-1 and TRBJ2-3; possible D gene TRBD2, 6 bases. Germline CDR1 is SGHRS and CDR2 is YFSETQ. Trimming removed 4 bases from V and 4 bases from J, with 22 bases in between. The CDR3 is 17 amino acids. CDR3 nucleotides: TGCGCCAGCAGCCGTGATGGGACTGGGATTTGGGCAGATACGCAGTATTTT. The encoded protein is CASSRDGTGIWADTQYF.